This T cell receptor beta chain was found in a study of T cell clones after liver transplantation. Across the study: TCRbeta sequencing after a pre-transplant mixed lymphocyte reaction identified graft-donor-reactive clones, later tracked in post-transplant blood.

General study points: The donor-reactive repertoire was only partly measurable in two subjects, lacking donor cells.

Produced via immunoSEQ multiplex PCR; TCRdb's table is partial and in-frame only. The table records 80,000 or so clones, around four fifths of them present only once. This clone was recorded once. The antigen is unknown. Between the trimmed V and J ends, which lost 2 bases and 2 bases, there was a span of 15 bases. Per germline, CDR1 SGDLS and CDR2 YYNGEE. This CDR3 has 16 amino acids. The chain combines TRBV9 with TRBJ2-3, with D possibly matching TRBD1 (5 bases). This receptor was identified in a human patient who received a liver transplant. Some T cells may be provided by the graft donor. The source material was CD4+ T cells from blood, sampled 45 to 47 months after liver transplant. The CDR3 spells CASSVTAVPLTDTQYF. The CDR3 bases are TGTGCCAGCAGCGTGACAGCCGTTCCTCTCACAGATACGCAGTATTTT.